The rows below give T cell receptor beta chains drawn from one sample of a study of T cell responses to AZD1222 COVID-19 vaccine. TCRdb keeps only in-frame clones here, not all; method: immunoSEQ multiplex PCR. The sample carries 120,000 or so clones, about nine tenths recorded once. Sequences were derived from peripheral blood, sampled on day 0 of AZD1222 vaccination. All receptors come from an adult in good health. CDR3s include the opening cysteine and the closing phenylalanine or tryptophan. Fields, in order: J gene, D gene, V gene, clone size, CDR3 DNA, CDR3 protein. A D gene is named only where the DNA matches it firmly. Clone size is given for some rows only: seen once, a few or many times, or a class if the clone is expanded.

>TRBJ2-1|TRBD2|TRBV19|NA
TGTGCCAGTAGCCCTAGCGGGGGGGCCTTCGGGGAGCAGTTCTTC
CASSPSGGAFGEQFF
>TRBJ2-7|NA|TRBV10-1|many
TGCGCCAGCTCACAGGGGGGGTCCTACGAGCAGTACTTC
CASSQGGSYEQYF
>TRBJ2-3|TRBD1|TRBV11-2|NA
TGTGCCAGCAGCTTAGGACAGGGATCATTTTATTTT
CASSLGQGSFYF
>TRBJ2-1|TRBD2|TRBV2|NA
TGTGCCAGCAGTGAAGCTGGTGCGGGGGGGCCTCGGAAGTTCTTC
CASSEAGAGGPRKFF
>TRBJ2-7|TRBD1|TRBV2|NA
TGTGCCAGCAGTGAGGAACAGGGGGCAAGCTTAGCCGAGCAGTACTTC
CASSEEQGASLAEQYF
>TRBJ2-1|NA|TRBV5-5|once
TGTGCCAGCAGCTTGGCCACGGCGGCGAATGAGCAGTTCTTC
CASSLATAANEQFF
>TRBJ1-1|NA|TRBV20-1|NA
TGCAGTGCTAGTAGGTCGTGGGGGTGGGGACATAACACTGAAGCTTTCTTT
CSASRSWGWGHNTEAFF
>TRBJ1-1|NA|TRBV6-1|NA
TGTGCCAGCAGTGAATTAGAGTTCTGGGGGAACACTGAAGCTTTCTTT
CASSELEFWGNTEAFF
>TRBJ1-1|NA|TRBV9|few
TGTGCCAGCAGCGTAGGTTCTATTGGGTCCCTGAACACTGAAGCTTTCTTT
CASSVGSIGSLNTEAFF
>TRBJ1-3|NA|TRBV4-3|NA
TGCGCCAGCAGCCAAGATCGCGGGAGCTCTGGAAACACCATATATTTT
CASSQDRGSSGNTIYF
>TRBJ2-5|TRBD1|TRBV28|NA
TGTGCCAGCAGTTTTGATGGTGGGACAGACCAAGAGACCCAGTACTTC
CASSFDGGTDQETQYF
>TRBJ1-1|NA|TRBV5-1|NA
TGCGCCAGCAGCTTGGTCGGGGGAAACACTGAAGCTTTCTTT
CASSLVGGNTEAFF
>TRBJ2-7|TRBD2|TRBV7-9|NA
TGTGCCAGCAGCGGGACTAGCGGGGGTTACGAGCAGTACTTC
CASSGTSGGYEQYF
>TRBJ2-3|NA|TRBV9|NA
TGTGCCAGCAGCGTGGGGGGGCGCCCGCCCACAGATACGCAGTATTTT
CASSVGGRPPTDTQYF
>TRBJ2-4|TRBD2|TRBV6-6|NA
TGTGCCAGCAGCTTTGAACTGGGACTAGCGAAACTAGCCAAAAACATTCAGTACTTC
CASSFELGLAKLAKNIQYF
>TRBJ2-2|TRBD2|TRBV9|NA
TGTGCCAGCAGTAGCGGGGCGGACACCGGGGAGCTGTTTTTT
CASSSGADTGELFF
>TRBJ2-1|TRBD2|TRBV4-3|NA
TGCGCCAGCAGCCATTTAGCGGGGACTGAGCAGTTCTTC
CASSHLAGTEQFF
>TRBJ2-3|TRBD2|TRBV3-1/TRBV3-2|NA
TGTGCCAGCAGCCAAGACCCCCTTGGAGCGGGGGGGATCCTACCGGGGCAGTATTTT
CASSQDPLGAGGILPGQYF
>TRBJ1-2|NA|TRBV9|NA
TGTGCCAGCAGCGTAGATCGGAGACTCAACTATGGCTACACCTTC
CASSVDRRLNYGYTF
>TRBJ1-5|NA|TRBV7-2|NA
TGTGCCAGCAGCTTAGCGCCGGCTAATCAGCCCCAGCATTTT
CASSLAPANQPQHF
>TRBJ1-4|NA|TRBV27|NA
TGTGCCAGCAAACAGGGAAATGAAAAACTGTTTTTT
CASKQGNEKLFF
>TRBJ2-7|NA|TRBV12-5|NA
TGTGCTAGTGGTTGGGGGTCCTACGAGCAGTACTTC
CASGWGSYEQYF
>TRBJ2-2|NA|TRBV2|few
TGTGCCAGCCGACAGGACACCGGGGAGCTGTTTTTT
CASRQDTGELFF
>TRBJ1-1|NA|TRBV6-5|once
TGTGCCAGCAGTTACTCGGGGGTAGGAACCACTGAAGCTTTCTTT
CASSYSGVGTTEAFF
>TRBJ1-1|NA|TRBV19|NA
TGTGCCAGTAGGCGGAGGGAGAACACTGAAGCTTTCTTT
CASRRRENTEAFF
>TRBJ2-1|NA|TRBV5-3|NA
TGTGCCAGAAGCTTGGAACCCCGGGAGTACAATGAGCAGTTCTTC
CARSLEPREYNEQFF
>TRBJ2-7|NA|TRBV27|NA
TGTGCCAGCTCGGGACGTGTGTTCCACGAGCAGTACTTC
CASSGRVFHEQYF
>TRBJ1-5|NA|TRBV11-2|few
TGTGCCAGCAGCTTATTAAAACAGGACAATCAGCCCCAGCATTTT
CASSLLKQDNQPQHF
>TRBJ2-2|NA|TRBV19|NA
TGTGCCAGTACCCTAACCCGGACCCACCCCGGGGAGCTGTTTTTT
CASTLTRTHPGELFF
>TRBJ1-1|TRBD1|TRBV28|NA
TGTGCCAGCAGTTTATTAGGACAGGGAGGAAACACTGAAGCTTTCTTT
CASSLLGQGGNTEAFF
>TRBJ2-1|TRBD2|TRBV10-3|NA
TGTGCCACCAGCCTCAGCGGGGGAAACAATGAGCAGTTCTTC
CATSLSGGNNEQFF
>TRBJ2-1|TRBD2|TRBV12-3/TRBV12-4|NA
TGTGCCAGCAATCGCGGGGGGAATGAGCAGTTCTTC
CASNRGGNEQFF
>TRBJ1-5|NA|TRBV6-2/TRBV6-3|NA
TGTGCCAGCAGTTACCCCGGTTCAGGGAGGGGGGGCAATCAGCCCCAGCATTTT
CASSYPGSGRGGNQPQHF
>TRBJ1-6|NA|TRBV4-3|NA
TGCGCCAGCAGCCTTGGGGGGCCCACCTATAATTCACCCCTCCACTTT
CASSLGGPTYNSPLHF
>TRBJ2-3|TRBD2|TRBV5-1|NA
TGCGCCAGCAGCGCCCCTCCGGGACTAGCGGGAGTATTTACAGATACGCAGTATTTT
CASSAPPGLAGVFTDTQYF
>TRBJ1-5|NA|TRBV7-9|NA
TGTGCCAGCAGCTTATCCGGCAATCAGCCCCAGCATTTT
CASSLSGNQPQHF
>TRBJ2-3|NA|TRBV11-2|NA
TGTGCCAGCAGCGTTGGACAAGGCACAGATACGCAGTATTTT
CASSVGQGTDTQYF
>TRBJ1-6|NA|TRBV4-1|NA
TGCGCCAGCAGCCAAGCGGGGAGGGGTGGAACCTATAATTCACCCCTCCACTTT
CASSQAGRGGTYNSPLHF
>TRBJ1-4|NA|TRBV2|NA
TGTGCCAGCAGTGAAGCGGAAACACGGACGGGGGAAAAACTGTTTTTT
CASSEAETRTGEKLFF
>TRBJ2-4|NA|TRBV7-2|NA
TGTGCCAGCAGCCCGTTGGAGGGGGGGACCAAAAACATTCAGTACTTC
CASSPLEGGTKNIQYF
>TRBJ1-1|TRBD1|TRBV11-2|NA
TGTGCCAGCAGCTTTGTGGGACAGGGCAACACTGAAGCTTTCTTT
CASSFVGQGNTEAFF
>TRBJ2-7|TRBD2|TRBV10-2|once
TGCGCCAGCAGTGAACTAGCGGGGACCCGAAGCTACGAGCAGTACTTC
CASSELAGTRSYEQYF
>TRBJ1-6|NA|TRBV12-3/TRBV12-4|NA
TGTGCCAGCAGTTGGGGTAATTCACCCCTCCACTTT
CASSWGNSPLHF
>TRBJ2-3|NA|TRBV7-6|NA
TGTGCCAGCAGCTTAGTGGCAGGGGGCACAGATACGCAGTATTTT
CASSLVAGGTDTQYF
>TRBJ2-2|NA|TRBV7-2|NA
TGTGCCAGCAGCTTATCAGGGAGCGGGGAGCTGTTTTTT
CASSLSGSGELFF
>TRBJ2-1|NA|TRBV12-3/TRBV12-4|NA
TGTGCCAGCAGCCTCTTATTGAGTGAGCAGTTCTTC
CASSLLLSEQFF
>TRBJ1-2|NA|TRBV18|NA
TGTGCCAGCTCACCACCGGGGACGTCGCCTAACTATGGCTACACCTTC
CASSPPGTSPNYGYTF
>TRBJ2-2|NA|TRBV2|few
TGTGCCAGCAGTGGGGGGGACACTTACACCGGGGAGCTGTTTTTT
CASSGGDTYTGELFF
>TRBJ2-7|TRBD1|TRBV24-1|NA
TGTGCCACCAATTCGACAGGGGAATCCTACGAGCAGTACTTC
CATNSTGESYEQYF
>TRBJ1-2|NA|TRBV30|NA
TGTGCCTGGAGTGAGACAGCCAGCTATGGCTACACCTTC
CAWSETASYGYTF
>TRBJ2-1|NA|TRBV2|NA
TGTGCCAGCAGTTCCCTAGTCTACAATGAGCAGTTCTTC
CASSSLVYNEQFF